The present entry profiles one TCR beta chain with its context. Its antigen is unknown. This record comes from a study of shared clonotypes between healthy human individuals. Overall study findings and caveats: The low donor count limited represented genetic and exposure-history diversity. Naive subsets usually exceeded memory subsets in estimated richness. It was the non-shared clonotypes that had lower generation probabilities than clonotypes shared by all four donors.

Naive CD8 cells lacked CD45RO, underwent positive selection for CCR7 and left out terminally differentiated effector memory CD45RA+ cells. The CDR3 contains 13 residues. The germline V gene has CDR1 MNHNS and CDR2 SASEGT. Trimming took 7 bases from V and 6 from J, leaving 16 bases between them. Measured with immunoSEQ multiplex PCR; TCRdb has only the in-frame clones, and not every one. The profile shows about 550,000 clones, roughly 96% of them singletons. Sequences were obtained from naive CD8+ T cells sorted from blood. This sequence originates from a woman aged 30 to 39 in good health. J is TRBJ2-7 and V is TRBV6-1; D possibly corresponds to TRBD1 (6 bases). The CDR3 sequence: CASTEAGVAEQYF. DNA of the CDR3: TGTGCCAGCACCGAAGCAGGGGTTGCCGAGCAGTACTTC.